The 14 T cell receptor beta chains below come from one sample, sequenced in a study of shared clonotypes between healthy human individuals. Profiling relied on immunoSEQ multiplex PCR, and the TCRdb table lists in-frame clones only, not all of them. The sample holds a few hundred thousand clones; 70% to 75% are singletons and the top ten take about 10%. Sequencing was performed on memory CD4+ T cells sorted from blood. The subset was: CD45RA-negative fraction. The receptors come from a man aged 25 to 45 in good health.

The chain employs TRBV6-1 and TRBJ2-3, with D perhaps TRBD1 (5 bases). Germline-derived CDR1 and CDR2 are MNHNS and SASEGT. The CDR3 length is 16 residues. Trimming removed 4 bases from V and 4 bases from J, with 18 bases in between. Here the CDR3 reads CASSGLTARIADTQYF. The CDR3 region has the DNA TGTGCCAGCAGTGGGTTGACAGCTAGGATCGCAGATACGCAGTATTTT.

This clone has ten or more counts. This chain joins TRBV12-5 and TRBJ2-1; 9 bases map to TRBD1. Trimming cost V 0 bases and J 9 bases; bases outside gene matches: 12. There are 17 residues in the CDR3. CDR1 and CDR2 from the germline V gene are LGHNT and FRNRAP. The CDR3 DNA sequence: TGTGCTAGTGGTTTGGTATCTGTACAGGGGGCCCGGGTTGAGCAGTTCTTC. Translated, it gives CASGLVSVQGARVEQFF.

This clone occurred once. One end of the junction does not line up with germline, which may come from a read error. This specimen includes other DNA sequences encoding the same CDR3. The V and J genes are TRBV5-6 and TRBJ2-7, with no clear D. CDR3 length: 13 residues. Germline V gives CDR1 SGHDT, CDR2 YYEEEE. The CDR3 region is CASSLEGLSGQYF. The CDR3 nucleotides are TGTGCTAGCAGCTTGGAAGGTCTTTCGGGGCAGTACTTC.

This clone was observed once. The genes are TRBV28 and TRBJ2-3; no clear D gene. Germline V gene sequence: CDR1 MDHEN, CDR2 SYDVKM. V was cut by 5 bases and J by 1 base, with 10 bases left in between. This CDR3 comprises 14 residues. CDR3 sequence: CASSLAFRTDTQYF. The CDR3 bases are TGTGCCAGCAGTCTTGCCTTTCGCACAGATACGCAGTATTTT.

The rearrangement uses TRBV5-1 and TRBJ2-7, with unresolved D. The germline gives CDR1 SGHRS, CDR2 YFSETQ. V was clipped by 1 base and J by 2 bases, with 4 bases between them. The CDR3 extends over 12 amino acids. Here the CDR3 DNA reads TGCGCCAGCAGCTTGAATACCTACGAGCAGTACTTC. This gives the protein CASSLNTYEQYF. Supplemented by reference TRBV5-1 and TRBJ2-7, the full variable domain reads KAGVTQTPRYLIKTRGQQVTLSCSPISGHRSVSWYQQTPGQGLQFLFEYFSETQRNKGNFPGRFSGRQFSNSRSEMNVSTLELGDSALYLCASSLNTYEQYFGPGTRLTVT.

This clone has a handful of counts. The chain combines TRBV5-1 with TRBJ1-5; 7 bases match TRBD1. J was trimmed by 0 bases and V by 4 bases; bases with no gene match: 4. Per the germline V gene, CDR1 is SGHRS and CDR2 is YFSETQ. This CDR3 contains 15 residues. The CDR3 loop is CASSQGVNSNQPQHF. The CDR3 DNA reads TGCGCCAGCAGCCAGGGGGTTAATAGCAATCAGCCCCAGCATTTT.

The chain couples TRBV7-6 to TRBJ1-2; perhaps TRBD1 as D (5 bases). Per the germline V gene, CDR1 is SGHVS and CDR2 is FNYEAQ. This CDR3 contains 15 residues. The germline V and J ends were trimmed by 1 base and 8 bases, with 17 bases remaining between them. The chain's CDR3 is CASSLGPGSKGGYTF. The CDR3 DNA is TGTGCCAGCAGCTTAGGTCCAGGGTCTAAAGGAGGCTACACCTTC.

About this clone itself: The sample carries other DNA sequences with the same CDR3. The CDR3 is CASSIGRETQYF. As DNA, the CDR3 is TGTGCCAGTAGTATAGGGAGAGAGACCCAGTACTTC. The chain has TRBV19 and TRBJ2-5; D ambiguous. Trimming took 1 base from V and 4 from J, leaving 4 bases between them. CDR1 is LNHDA, CDR2 SQIVND, per germline (reference sequence). The length of the CDR3 is 12 residues.

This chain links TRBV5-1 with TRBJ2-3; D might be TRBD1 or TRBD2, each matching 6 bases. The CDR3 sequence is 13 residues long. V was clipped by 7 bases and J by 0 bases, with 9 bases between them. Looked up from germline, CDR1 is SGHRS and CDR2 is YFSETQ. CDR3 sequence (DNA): TGCGCCAGCGGGGGGCTTAGCACAGATACGCAGTATTTT. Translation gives CASGGLSTDTQYF.

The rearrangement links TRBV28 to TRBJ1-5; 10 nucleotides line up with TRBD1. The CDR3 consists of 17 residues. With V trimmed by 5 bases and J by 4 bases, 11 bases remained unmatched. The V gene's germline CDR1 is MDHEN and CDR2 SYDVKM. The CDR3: CASSASRGTGDNQPQHF. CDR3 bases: TGTGCCAGCAGTGCATCCCGCGGGACAGGGGATAATCAGCCCCAGCATTTT.

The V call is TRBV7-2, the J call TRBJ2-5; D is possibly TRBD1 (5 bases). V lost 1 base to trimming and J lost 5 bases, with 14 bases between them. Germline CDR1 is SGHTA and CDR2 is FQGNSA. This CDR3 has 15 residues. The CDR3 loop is CASSLGRRGLETQYF. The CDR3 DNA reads TGTGCCAGCAGCTTAGGAAGAAGGGGTTTGGAGACCCAGTACTTC.

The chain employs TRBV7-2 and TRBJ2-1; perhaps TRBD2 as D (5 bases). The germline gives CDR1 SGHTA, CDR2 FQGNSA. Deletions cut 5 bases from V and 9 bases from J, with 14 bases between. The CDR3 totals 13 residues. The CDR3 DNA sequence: TGTGCCAGCAGCCACCCGGACTGGGCTGAGCAGTTCTTC. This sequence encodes CASSHPDWAEQFF.

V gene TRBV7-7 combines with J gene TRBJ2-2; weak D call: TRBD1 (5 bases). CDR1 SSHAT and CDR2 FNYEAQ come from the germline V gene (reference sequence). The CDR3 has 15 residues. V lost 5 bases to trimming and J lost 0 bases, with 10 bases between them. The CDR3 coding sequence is TGTGCCAGCAGCCCCGACAGATCGAACACCGGGGAGCTGTTTTTT. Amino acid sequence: CASSPDRSNTGELFF.

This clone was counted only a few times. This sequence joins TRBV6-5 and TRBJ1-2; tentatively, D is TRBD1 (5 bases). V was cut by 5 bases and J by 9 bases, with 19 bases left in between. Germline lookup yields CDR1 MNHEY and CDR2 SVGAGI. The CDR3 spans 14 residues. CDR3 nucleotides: TGTGCCAGCAGTGGTCGGGGGGGAGCGGCGCGCTACACCTTC. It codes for CASSGRGGAARYTF.